These T cell receptor beta chains were read from a single sample in a study of vaccination and CD4 T cells after COVID-19. No antigens are known for them. Each CDR3 protein is one row after TCRdb ran MiXCR on the PCR reads. This table holds 20,000 or so distinct CDR3 sequences, roughly 27% found once. The material sequenced was cultured CD4+ T cells from blood. The receptors originated from a human donor with COVID-19. Each CDR3 is given with its conserved first and last residue. The D gene is left open where the match is weak. Clone sizes are given selectively: once, few, many, or a class where the clone is expanded.

V gene,J gene,D gene,clone size,CDR3 protein,CDR3 DNA
TRBV11-3,TRBJ2-3,TRBD1,few,CASSTRTGSFTDTQYF,TGTGCCAGCAGCACCCGGACAGGGTCCTTCACAGATACGCAGTATTTT
TRBV12-3/TRBV12-4,TRBJ2-5,.,.,CASTRGMKETQYF,TGTGCCAGCACCAGGGGTATGAAAGAGACCCAGTACTTC
TRBV20-1,TRBJ1-6,.,medium-sized,CSARDWPEGSPLHF,TGCAGTGCTAGAGATTGGCCGGAAGGATCACCCCTCCACTTT
TRBV15,TRBJ1-5,.,medium-sized,CATSRQDSGNQPQHF,TGTGCCACCAGCAGACAGGATTCCGGCAATCAGCCCCAGCATTTT
TRBV9,TRBJ1-6,.,few,CASSVDGPVGSPLHF,TGTGCCAGCAGCGTAGATGGGCCCGTCGGTTCACCCCTCCACTTT
TRBV20-1,TRBJ1-1,.,few,CSARDVTQVATAFF,TGCAGTGCTAGAGACGTTACCCAGGTGGCTACGGCTTTCTTT
TRBV7-3,TRBJ2-3,TRBD2,.,CASSPQGLVTDTQYF,TGTGCCAGCAGCCCTCAGGGACTAGTGACAGATACGCAGTATTTT
TRBV5-1,TRBJ1-1,TRBD1,.,CASSQEPGQGGEAFF,TGCGCCAGCAGCCAGGAACCGGGACAGGGCGGTGAAGCTTTCTTT
TRBV11-3,TRBJ2-1,TRBD2,.,CASSLVGGSDEQFF,TGTGCCAGCAGCTTAGTGGGGGGGTCGGATGAGCAGTTCTTC
TRBV7-2,TRBJ2-7,.,few,CASSSLDEQYF,TGTGCCAGCAGCTCACTGGACGAGCAGTACTTC
TRBV2,TRBJ2-3,.,.,CASSEARGEDTQYF,TGTGCCAGCAGTGAAGCGCGCGGGGAGGATACGCAGTATTTT
TRBV15,TRBJ2-7,.,.,CATASRSYEQYF,TGTGCCACCGCCAGCAGATCCTACGAGCAGTACTTC
TRBV7-2,TRBJ1-2,.,.,CASSQGLGDYGYTF,TGTGCCAGCAGCCAAGGGCTGGGGGACTATGGCTACACCTTC
TRBV14,TRBJ1-1,.,.,CASSQAGALNTEAFF,TGTGCCAGCAGCCAAGCAGGAGCTTTGAACACTGAAGCTTTCTTT
TRBV7-2,TRBJ2-5,TRBD1,.,CASSLEGAETQYF,TGTGCCAGCAGCTTAGAGGGGGCAGAGACCCAGTACTTC
TRBV6-5,TRBJ2-1,TRBD1,few,CASSYTRDRAYNEQFF,TGTGCCAGCAGTTACACCCGGGACAGGGCCTACAATGAGCAGTTCTTC
TRBV11-2,TRBJ1-1,.,few,CASSSPWGPNTEAFF,TGTGCCAGCAGCTCGCCCTGGGGCCCGAACACTGAAGCTTTCTTT
TRBV6-1,TRBJ2-7,TRBD1,medium-sized,CASRAGTGNEQYF,TGTGCCAGCAGAGCCGGGACAGGGAACGAGCAGTACTTC
TRBV15,TRBJ2-2,TRBD1,.,CATSRPGQRPGELFF,TGTGCCACCAGCAGGCCGGGACAGAGGCCCGGGGAGCTGTTTTTT
TRBV4-2,TRBJ2-1,.,once,CASSQIGGAHNEQFF,TGTGCCAGCAGCCAAATCGGGGGCGCGCACAATGAGCAGTTCTTC
TRBV20-1,TRBJ1-6,.,.,CSASYTNSPLHF,TGCAGTGCTAGCTACACTAATTCACCCCTCCACTTT
TRBV5-4,TRBJ1-1,TRBD1,.,CASSFQAGGTEAFF,TGTGCCAGCAGCTTTCAGGCAGGGGGGACTGAAGCTTTCTTT
TRBV19,TRBJ1-5,TRBD1,few,CASQGANQPQHF,TGTGCCAGTCAGGGGGCCAATCAGCCCCAGCATTTT
TRBV12-5,TRBJ2-3,.,.,CASGRAGYTDTQYF,TGTGCTAGTGGTCGGGCGGGGTACACAGATACGCAGTATTTT
TRBV6-2/TRBV6-3,TRBJ2-2,.,.,CASMAQGAGELFF,TGTGCCAGCATGGCACAGGGCGCCGGGGAGCTGTTTTTT
TRBV7-6,TRBJ1-1,.,few,CASSLAEDTEAFF,TGTGCCAGCAGCTTAGCGGAGGACACTGAAGCTTTCTTT
TRBV20-1,TRBJ2-7,TRBD1,.,CSAPGQGAGEQYF,TGCAGTGCCCCGGGACAGGGGGCAGGTGAGCAGTACTTC
TRBV12-5,TRBJ2-7,.,.,CASGMDNSEQYF,TGTGCTAGTGGCATGGACAATAGTGAGCAGTACTTC
TRBV7-2,TRBJ2-1,.,few,CASSLDGPSYNEQFF,TGTGCCAGCAGCTTAGATGGTCCTTCCTACAATGAGCAGTTCTTC
TRBV27,TRBJ2-5,TRBD2,.,CASSSLAGGSQYF,TGTGCCAGCAGTTCTCTAGCGGGGGGCTCCCAGTACTTC
TRBV28,TRBJ1-5,.,.,CASSFRGPGQPQHF,TGTGCCAGCAGTTTTCGAGGGCCTGGGCAGCCCCAGCATTTT
TRBV10-3,TRBJ2-7,.,few,CATYRDRSSYEQYF,TGTGCCACTTACCGGGACCGCAGCTCCTACGAGCAGTACTTC
TRBV2,TRBJ1-5,TRBD1,few,CASRPHRGMSNQPQHF,TGTGCCAGCAGGCCGCACAGGGGGATGAGCAATCAGCCCCAGCATTTT
TRBV5-8,TRBJ2-7,TRBD1,.,CASSKNRDRAHF,TGTGCCAGCAGTAAAAACCGGGACAGGGCGCACTTC
TRBV28,TRBJ1-2,.,.,CASTLAGVNYGYTF,TGTGCCAGCACTCTGGCAGGGGTGAACTATGGCTACACCTTC